The 3 T cell receptor beta chains reported below all come from one sample, sequenced in a study of T cell repertoires in cytomegalovirus infection. No antigen has been identified for these receptors. MiXCR, applied by TCRdb to the reads, yields one record per CDR3 protein. This table has 650,000 to 850,000 distinct CDR3 sequences, 25% to 30% appearing once. This specimen consisted of cultured CD8+ T cells from PBMCs, obtained from culture after CMV antigen stimulation. These receptors came from a human donor in good health (CMV status not recorded). Some clones in this sample may be carry-over from other donors' samples.

This clonotype was observed a handful of times. The genes are TRBV5-5 and TRBJ1-5, with D uncertain. CDR3 length: 15 amino acids. Trimming took off 4 bases at V and 0 bases at J, with 11 bases between the two ends. Germline lookup yields CDR1 SGHKS and CDR2 YYEKEE (reference sequence). CDR3 DNA sequence: TGTGCCAGCAGCAGATTCCAGGCTAGCAATCAGCCCCAGCATTTT. Translating it yields CASSRFQASNQPQHF.

In DNA, the CDR3 is TGTGCCAGCAGCCACCACAGGCCGGGATTTGGTGAGCAGTTCTTC. Its translation is CASSHHRPGFGEQFF. The V and J genes are TRBV3-1 and TRBJ2-1; D tentatively reads TRBD1 or TRBD2 (5 bases each). Germline CDR1 LGHDT, CDR2 YNNKEL (reference sequence). V lost 3 bases to trimming and J lost 9 bases, with 18 bases between them. The CDR3 is 15 residues long.

This chain uses TRBV27 with TRBJ2-3, with 9 bases that match TRBD1. With 4 bases clipped from V and 2 bases from J, the junction kept 10 bases outside the gene matches. Germline V gene data show CDR1 as MNHEY and CDR2 as SMNVEV (reference sequence). This CDR3 spans 17 amino acids. This CDR3 reads CASSSHGQGRLTDTQYF. CDR3 bases: TGTGCCAGCAGTTCACACGGACAGGGGCGACTCACAGATACGCAGTATTTT.